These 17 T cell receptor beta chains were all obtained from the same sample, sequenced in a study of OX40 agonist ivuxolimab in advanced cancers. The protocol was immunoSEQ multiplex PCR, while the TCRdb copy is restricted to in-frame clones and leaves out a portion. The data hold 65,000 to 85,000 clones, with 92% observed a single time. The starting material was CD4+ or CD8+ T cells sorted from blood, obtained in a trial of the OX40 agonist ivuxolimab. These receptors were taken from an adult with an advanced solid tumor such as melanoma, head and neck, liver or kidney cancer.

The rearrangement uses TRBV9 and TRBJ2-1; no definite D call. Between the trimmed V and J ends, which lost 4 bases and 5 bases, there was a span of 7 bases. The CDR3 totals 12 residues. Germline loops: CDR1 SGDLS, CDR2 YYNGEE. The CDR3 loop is CASSHPNNEQFF. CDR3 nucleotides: TGTGCCAGCAGCCACCCCAACAATGAGCAGTTCTTC.

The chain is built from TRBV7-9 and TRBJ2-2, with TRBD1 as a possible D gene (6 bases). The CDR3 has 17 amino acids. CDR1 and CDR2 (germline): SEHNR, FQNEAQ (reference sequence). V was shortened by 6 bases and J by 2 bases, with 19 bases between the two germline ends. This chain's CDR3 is CASSRPKIGGNTGELFF. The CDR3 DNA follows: TGTGCCAGCAGTCGCCCTAAGATTGGGGGCAACACCGGGGAGCTGTTTTTT. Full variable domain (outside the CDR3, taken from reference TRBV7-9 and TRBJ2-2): DTGVSQNPRHKITKRGQNVTFRCDPISEHNRLYWYRQTLGQGPEFLTYFQNEAQLEKSRLLSDRFSAERPKGSFSTLEIQRTEQGDSAMYLCASSRPKIGGNTGELFFGEGSRLTVL.

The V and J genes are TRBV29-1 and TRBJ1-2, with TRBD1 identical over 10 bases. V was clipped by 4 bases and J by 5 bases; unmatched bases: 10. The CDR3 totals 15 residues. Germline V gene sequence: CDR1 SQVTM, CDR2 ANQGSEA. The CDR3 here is CSVVGQGFLSYGYTF. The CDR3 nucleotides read TGCAGCGTTGTGGGACAGGGGTTTCTCTCTTATGGCTACACCTTC.

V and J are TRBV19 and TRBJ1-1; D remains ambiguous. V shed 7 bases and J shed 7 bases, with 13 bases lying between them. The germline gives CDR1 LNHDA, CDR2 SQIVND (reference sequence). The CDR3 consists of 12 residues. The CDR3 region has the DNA TGTGCCAGTAATACCTACACCGATGAAGCTTTCTTT. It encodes CASNTYTDEAFF.

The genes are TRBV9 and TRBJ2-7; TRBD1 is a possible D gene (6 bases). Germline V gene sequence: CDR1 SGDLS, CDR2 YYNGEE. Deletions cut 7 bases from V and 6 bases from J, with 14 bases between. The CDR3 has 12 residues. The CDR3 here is CASGPLGGEQYF. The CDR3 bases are TGTGCCAGCGGCCCCCTAGGGGGCGAGCAGTACTTC.

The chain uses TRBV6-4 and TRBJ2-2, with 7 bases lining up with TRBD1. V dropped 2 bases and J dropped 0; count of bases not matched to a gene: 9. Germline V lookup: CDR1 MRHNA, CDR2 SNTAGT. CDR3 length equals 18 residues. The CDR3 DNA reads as TGTGCCAGCAGTGACCCCCCCGACAGGGTAACGAACACCGGGGAGCTGTTTTTT. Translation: CASSDPPDRVTNTGELFF.

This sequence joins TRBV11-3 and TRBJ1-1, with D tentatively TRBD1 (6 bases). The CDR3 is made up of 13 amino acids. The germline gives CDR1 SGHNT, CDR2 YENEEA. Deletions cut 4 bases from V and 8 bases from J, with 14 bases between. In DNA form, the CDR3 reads TGTGCCAGCAGCTCAACAGGGCAAGGGGAAGCTTTCTTT. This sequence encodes CASSSTGQGEAFF.

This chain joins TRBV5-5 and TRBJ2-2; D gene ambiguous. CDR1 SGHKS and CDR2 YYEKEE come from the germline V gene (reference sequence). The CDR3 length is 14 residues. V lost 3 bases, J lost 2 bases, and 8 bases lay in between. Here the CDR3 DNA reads TGTGCCAGCAGCTGGGCAGCCAACACCGGGGAGCTGTTTTTT. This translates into CASSWAANTGELFF.

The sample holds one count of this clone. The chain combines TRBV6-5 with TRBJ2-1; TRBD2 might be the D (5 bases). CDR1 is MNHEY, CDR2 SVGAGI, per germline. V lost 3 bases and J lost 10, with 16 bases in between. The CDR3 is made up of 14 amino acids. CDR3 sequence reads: CASSYNTPPGEQFF. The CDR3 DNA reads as TGTGCCAGCAGTTATAACACGCCTCCGGGGGAGCAGTTCTTC.

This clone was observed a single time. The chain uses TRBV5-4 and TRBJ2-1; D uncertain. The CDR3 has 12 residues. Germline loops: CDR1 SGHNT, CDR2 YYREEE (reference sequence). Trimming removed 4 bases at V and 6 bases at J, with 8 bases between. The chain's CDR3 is CASSPRVNEQFF. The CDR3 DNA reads TGTGCCAGCAGCCCTAGGGTCAATGAGCAGTTCTTC.

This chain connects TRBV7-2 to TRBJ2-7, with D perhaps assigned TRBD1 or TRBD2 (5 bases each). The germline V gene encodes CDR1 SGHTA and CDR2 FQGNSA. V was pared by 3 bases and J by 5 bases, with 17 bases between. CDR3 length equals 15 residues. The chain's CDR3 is CASSFIGAGLNEQYF. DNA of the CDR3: TGTGCCAGCAGCTTTATCGGGGCAGGGTTAAACGAGCAGTACTTC.

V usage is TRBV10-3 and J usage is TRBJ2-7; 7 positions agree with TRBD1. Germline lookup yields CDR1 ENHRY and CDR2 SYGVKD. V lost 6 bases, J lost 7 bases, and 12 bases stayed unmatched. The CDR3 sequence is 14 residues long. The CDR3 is CAIRAGTASKEQYF. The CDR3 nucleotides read TGTGCCATCAGGGCCGGGACAGCGTCCAAGGAGCAGTACTTC.

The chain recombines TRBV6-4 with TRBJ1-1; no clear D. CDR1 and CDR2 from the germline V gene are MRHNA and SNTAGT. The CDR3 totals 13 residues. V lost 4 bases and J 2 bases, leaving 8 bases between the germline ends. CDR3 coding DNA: TGTGCCAGCAGTGTCTTTTTAAACACTGAAGCTTTCTTT. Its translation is CASSVFLNTEAFF.

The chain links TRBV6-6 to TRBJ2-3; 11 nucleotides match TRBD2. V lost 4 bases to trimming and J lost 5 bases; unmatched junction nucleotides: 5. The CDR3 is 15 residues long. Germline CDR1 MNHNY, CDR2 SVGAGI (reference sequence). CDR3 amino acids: CASSLAGGLGDTQYF. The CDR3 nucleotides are TGTGCCAGCAGTTTAGCGGGGGGGCTAGGAGATACGCAGTATTTT.

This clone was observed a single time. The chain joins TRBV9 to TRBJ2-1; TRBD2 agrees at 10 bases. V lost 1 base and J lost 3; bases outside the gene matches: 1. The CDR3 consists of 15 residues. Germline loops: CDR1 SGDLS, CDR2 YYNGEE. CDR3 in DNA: TGTGCCAGCAGCGTATGGACTAGCGGCTACAATGAGCAGTTCTTC. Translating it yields CASSVWTSGYNEQFF.

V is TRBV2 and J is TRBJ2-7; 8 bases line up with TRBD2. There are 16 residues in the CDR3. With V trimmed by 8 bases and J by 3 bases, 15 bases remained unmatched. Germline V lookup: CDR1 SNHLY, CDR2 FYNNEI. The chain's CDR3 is CASSPQKGLEYYEQYF. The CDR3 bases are TGTGCCAGCTCCCCTCAGAAGGGACTAGAGTACTACGAGCAGTACTTC.

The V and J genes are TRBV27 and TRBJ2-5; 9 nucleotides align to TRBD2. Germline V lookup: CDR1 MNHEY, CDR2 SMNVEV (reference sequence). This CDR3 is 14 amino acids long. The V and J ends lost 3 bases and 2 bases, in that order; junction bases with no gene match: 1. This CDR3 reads CASSFSGGQETQYF. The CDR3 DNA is TGTGCCAGCAGTTTCAGCGGGGGGCAAGAGACCCAGTACTTC.